This TCR beta chain emerged from a study of blood T cell repertoires in COVID-19. On the study more broadly: Donors in the United States, Italy and Spain gave samples during acute or convalescent COVID-19. The cDNA or gDNA used as material had been derived from T cells, B-cell-depleted T cells, or PBMCs.

Authors' processing steps: Using reference gene primer amplification, nucleated cell counts were estimated. The method was immunoSEQ multiplex PCR; TCRdb's version includes in-frame clones alone and lacks a portion of them. From that table come the V and J calls and clone size; the DNA was used to work out D and trimming. The profile shows fewer than 350,000 clones, 85% of them singletons. The CDR3 extends over 13 amino acids. Germline loops: CDR1 KGHSH, CDR2 LQKENI. Trimming took 3 bases from V and 4 from J, leaving 9 bases between them. The clonotype comes from a human donor in a cohort sampled during active COVID-19. The chain recombines TRBV18 with TRBJ1-2, with a tentative D call TRBD1 (6 bases). The specimen sequenced was peripheral blood. Here the CDR3 reads CASSPGHFYGYTF. DNA of the CDR3: TGTGCCAGCTCACCGGGACATTTCTATGGCTACACCTTC.